Reported below is one T cell receptor (beta chain). The antigen remains undetermined. This may stem from a read error, because a much larger clone lies one nucleotide away. TCRdb reprocessed the reads via MiXCR and lists one record per CDR3 protein. The data hold nearly 650,000 distinct CDR3 sequences, with less than 25% observed a single time. Germline CDR1 MNHEY, CDR2 SVGEGT. The CDR3 spans 14 residues. The source of the sample is a study of T cell repertoires in cytomegalovirus infection. The wider study: CMV infection plus the matching HLA type was flagged by public TCR beta signatures. Notes on the study in general: Dominating the ex vivo response were HLA-C-restricted CMV-specific TCR beta clonotypes. Totalled public TCR beta family frequency picked out people who carried CMV plus the relevant HLA.

Input material: CD8+ T cells from PBMCs. The chain is built from TRBV6-2 or TRBV6-3 and TRBJ2-3; D is unresolved. This TCR came from a human donor in good health (CMV status not recorded). Some clones in this sample may be carry-over from other donors' samples. DNA of the CDR3: TGTGCCAACAGTTACACCAGCCTCACAGATACGCAGTATTTT. Translation gives CANSYTSLTDTQYF.